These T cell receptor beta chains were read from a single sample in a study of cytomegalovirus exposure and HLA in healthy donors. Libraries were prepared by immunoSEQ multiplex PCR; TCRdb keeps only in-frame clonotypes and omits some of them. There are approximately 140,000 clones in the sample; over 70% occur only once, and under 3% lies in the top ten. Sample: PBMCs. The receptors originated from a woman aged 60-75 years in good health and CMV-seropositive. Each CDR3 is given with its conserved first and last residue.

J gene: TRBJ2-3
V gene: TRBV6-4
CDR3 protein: CASRAGTSGDTQYF

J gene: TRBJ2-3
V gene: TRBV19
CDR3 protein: CASSIVDLRVGTDTQYF

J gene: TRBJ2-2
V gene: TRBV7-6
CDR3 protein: CASSFSGGPTGELFF

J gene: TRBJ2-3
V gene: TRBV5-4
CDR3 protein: CASSSLAAQYF

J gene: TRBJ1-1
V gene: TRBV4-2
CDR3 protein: CASSQYDTEAFF

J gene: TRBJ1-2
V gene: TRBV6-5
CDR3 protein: CASSYDRVWYGYTF

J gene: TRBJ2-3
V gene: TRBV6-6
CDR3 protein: CASTSGAGDTQYF

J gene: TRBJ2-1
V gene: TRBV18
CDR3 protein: CASSPGTGIYNEQFF

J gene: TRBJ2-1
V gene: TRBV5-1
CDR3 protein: CASSFRDIEYNEQFF

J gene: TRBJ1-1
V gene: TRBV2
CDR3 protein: CASSEYAGRSTEAFF

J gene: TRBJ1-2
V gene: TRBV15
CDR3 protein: CATSHDRPNYGYTF

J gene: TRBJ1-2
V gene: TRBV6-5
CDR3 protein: CASSHTGTGGNGYTF

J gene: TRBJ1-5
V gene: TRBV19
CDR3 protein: CASNGRRSDQPQHF

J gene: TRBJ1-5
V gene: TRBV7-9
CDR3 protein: CASSRDSTSNQPQHF

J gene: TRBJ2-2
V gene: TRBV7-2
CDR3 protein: CASSSQLAGVYTGELFF

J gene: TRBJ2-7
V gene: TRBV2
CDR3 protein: CASRTGFGEQYF

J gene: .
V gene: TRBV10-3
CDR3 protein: CAISDSYEQYF

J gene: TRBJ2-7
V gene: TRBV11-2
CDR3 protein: CASSLVTIGYEQYF

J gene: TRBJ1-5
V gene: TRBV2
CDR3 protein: CASSGTTGGDQPQHF

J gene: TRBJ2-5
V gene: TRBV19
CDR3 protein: CASSSSGVETQYF

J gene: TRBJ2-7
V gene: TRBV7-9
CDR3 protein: CSSSWVRTGGSEQYF

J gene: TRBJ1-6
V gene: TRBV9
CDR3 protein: CASSSLGTGNSPLHF